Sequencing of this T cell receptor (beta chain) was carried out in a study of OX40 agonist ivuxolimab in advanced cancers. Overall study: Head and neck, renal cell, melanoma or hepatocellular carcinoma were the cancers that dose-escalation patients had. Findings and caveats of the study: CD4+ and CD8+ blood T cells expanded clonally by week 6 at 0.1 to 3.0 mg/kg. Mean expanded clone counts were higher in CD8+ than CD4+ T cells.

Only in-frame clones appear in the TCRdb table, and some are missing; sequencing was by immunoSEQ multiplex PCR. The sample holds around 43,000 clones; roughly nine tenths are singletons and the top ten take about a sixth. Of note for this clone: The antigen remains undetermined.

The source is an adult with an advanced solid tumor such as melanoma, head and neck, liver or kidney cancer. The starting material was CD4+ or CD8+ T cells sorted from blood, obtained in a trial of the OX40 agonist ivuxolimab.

The DNA for the CDR3 is TGTGCCACCAGCAGTGCCGGTACCTCCTCCTACGAGCAGTACTTC. Residues: CATSSAGTSSYEQYF. The chain carries TRBV15 and TRBJ2-7; D is uncertain. V dropped 3 bases and J dropped 0 bases, with 12 bases sitting between them. The CDR3 spans 15 residues. Germline V gene data show CDR1 as LNHNV and CDR2 as YYDKDF (reference sequence). The variable domain in full, with the rest retrieved from reference TRBV15 and TRBJ2-7, is DAMVIQNPRYQVTQFGKPVTLSCSQTLNHNVMYWYQQKSSQAPKLLFHYYDKDFNNEADTPDNFQSRRPNTSFCFLDIRSPGLGDTAMYLCATSSAGTSSYEQYFGPGTRLTVT.